These 25 T cell receptor beta chains were sequenced from one sample in a study of T cell responses to AZD1222 COVID-19 vaccine (dated by TCRdb to the early 2020s). Library preparation used the immunoSEQ multiplex PCR assay. The source is immuneACCESS, and TCRdb retained only in-frame sequences with V and J called. Part of the clones is not carried over; for the studies checked, unresolved V genes explain less than half of this, and the remainder is unexplained. The sample table shows some 130,000 clones, and over 75% are seen once. About 1.5% of the sample comes from the top ten. Interpreted using the paper, the time point label stands for: baseline before first vaccination. The source was peripheral blood, collected on day 0 of AZD1222 vaccination. The receptor set was obtained from an adult in good health.

This chain connects TRBV19 to TRBJ1-2; D remains ambiguous. V gave up 3 bases and J gave up 2 bases, with 13 bases separating them. CDR1 is LNHDA and CDR2 is SQIVND in the germline V gene (reference sequence). The length of the CDR3 is 15 residues. The DNA of the CDR3 is TGTGCCAGTAGTATTGACGGCAGAACCAACTATGGCTACACCTTC. Translating gives CASSIDGRTNYGYTF.

This chain connects TRBV18 to TRBJ2-1; 14 nucleotides match TRBD2. J gave up 10 bases and V 1 base, and 21 bases lay outside the gene matches. CDR3 length: 21 residues. Germline V gene data show CDR1 as KGHSH and CDR2 as LQKENI. CDR3 loop: CASSPQFLPPTGTSGSAEQFF. CDR3 coding DNA: TGTGCCAGCTCACCACAATTCCTCCCCCCGACCGGGACTAGCGGGAGCGCCGAGCAGTTCTTC.

A single count supports this clone. The chain has TRBV19 and TRBJ1-2; unclear D gene. Germline loops: CDR1 LNHDA, CDR2 SQIVND (reference sequence). The CDR3 extends over 14 amino acids. Trimming removed 6 bases from V and 4 bases from J, with 15 bases in between. The CDR3 reads CASSPAGERYGYTF. CDR3 sequence (DNA): TGTGCCAGTAGCCCCGCTGGGGAACGCTATGGCTACACCTTC. The variable domain in full, completed from reference TRBV19 and TRBJ1-2, reads DGGITQSPKYLFRKEGQNVTLSCEQNLNHDAMYWYRQDPGQGLRLIYYSQIVNDFQKGDIAEGYSVSREKKESFPLTVTSAQKNPTAFYLCASSPAGERYGYTFGSGTRLTVV.

The chain is built from TRBV5-1 and TRBJ1-1, with TRBD1 matching over 7 bases. The CDR3 totals 15 residues. Germline loops: CDR1 SGHRS, CDR2 YFSETQ. The junction had 5 bases not matched to a gene; V was cut back by 2 bases and J by 1 base. The CDR3 region has the DNA TGCGCCAGCAGCTTAACCGGGACAGCGAACACTGAAGCTTTCTTT. Residues: CASSLTGTANTEAFF.

The chain uses TRBV10-3 and TRBJ2-7; 7 positions agree with TRBD2. The V segment lost 0 bases and the J segment 4 bases; nucleotides outside the gene matches: 3. The CDR3 extends over 14 amino acids. Germline lookup yields CDR1 ENHRY and CDR2 SYGVKD. CDR3 sequence reads: CAISESREGYEQYF. CDR3 coding DNA: TGTGCCATCAGTGAGTCAAGGGAGGGATACGAGCAGTACTTC.

V usage is TRBV2 and J usage is TRBJ1-5, with 9 bases fitting TRBD1. The germline gives CDR1 SNHLY, CDR2 FYNNEI. Trimming took 7 bases from V and 7 from J; bases not matched to a gene: 20. The CDR3 extends over 18 amino acids. CDR3: CASIIPRHRDRDFQPQHF. The CDR3 DNA follows: TGTGCCAGCATTATCCCACGACACCGGGACAGGGATTTCCAGCCCCAGCATTTT.

J is TRBJ1-1 and V is TRBV7-2; maybe TRBD1 (6 bases). The CDR3 runs 15 residues. The V end was cut by 2 bases, the J end by 5 bases, with 15 bases between. In germline, CDR1 is SGHTA, CDR2 FQGNSA. This chain's CDR3 is CASSLIRGASTEAFF. DNA for the CDR3: TGTGCCAGCAGCTTAATCAGGGGAGCGAGTACTGAAGCTTTCTTT.

This rearrangement joins TRBV30 to TRBJ1-4, with D perhaps matching TRBD1 (5 bases). Looked up from germline, CDR1 is GTSNPN and CDR2 is SVGIG (reference sequence). V lost 2 bases and J lost 0, with 13 bases in between. The length of the CDR3 is 16 residues. The CDR3 region has the DNA TGTGCCTGGAGTAACCTGGGGCTACCAACTAATGAAAAACTGTTTTTT. Amino acid sequence: CAWSNLGLPTNEKLFF.

This clone showed up just a few times. The chain carries TRBV3-1 (or the pseudogene TRBV3-2) and TRBJ1-4; 9 bases fit TRBD1. This CDR3 spans 17 amino acids. V was clipped by 3 bases and J by 4 bases; unmatched bases: 9. CDR1 is LGHDT and CDR2 is YNNKEL in the germline V gene (reference sequence). CDR3 bases: TGTGCCAGCAGCCAGCGACAGGGGGGAGTCCATAATGAAAAACTGTTTTTT. As protein: CASSQRQGGVHNEKLFF.

V is TRBV4-1 and J is TRBJ1-5; D is unclear. Trimming cost V 4 bases and J 3 bases, with 22 bases left between them. Looked up from germline, CDR1 is MGHRA and CDR2 is YSYEKL. This CDR3 contains 18 residues. CDR3 amino acids: CASSPIVNYGNPNQPQHF. DNA of the CDR3: TGCGCCAGCAGCCCAATAGTAAATTACGGAAATCCCAATCAGCCCCAGCATTTT.

The chain employs TRBV19 and TRBJ2-3, with D possibly TRBD2 on 5 matching bases. V gave up 7 bases and J gave up 4 bases, with 18 bases separating them. Germline CDR1 is LNHDA and CDR2 is SQIVND (reference sequence). This CDR3 region has 15 residues. The CDR3 loop is CASMPDSGGPDTQYF. The CDR3 nucleotides read TGTGCCAGTATGCCCGACTCTGGAGGCCCAGATACGCAGTATTTT.

The gene calls are TRBV6-4 and TRBJ1-1; 9 positions match TRBD1. This CDR3 has 14 amino acids. CDR1 and CDR2 from the germline V gene are MRHNA and SNTAGT. V gave up 6 bases and J gave up 4 bases; unmatched junction bases: 6. The CDR3 DNA is TGTGCCAGCAGCTTAGAGACAGGGGGCACTGAAGCTTTCTTT. Its translation is CASSLETGGTEAFF.

This clone showed up just a few times. The rearrangement joins TRBV5-1 to TRBJ1-5; D uncertain. Germline V gene data show CDR1 as SGHRS and CDR2 as YFSETQ. The CDR3 covers 15 residues. Trimming took 0 bases from V and 0 from J, leaving 7 bases between them. The CDR3 reads CASSLVPDSNQPQHF. CDR3 bases: TGCGCCAGCAGCTTGGTACCGGATAGCAATCAGCCCCAGCATTTT.

The chain couples TRBV4-1 to TRBJ2-5; 13 bases are shared with TRBD2. The CDR3 is made up of 16 amino acids. V lost 3 bases, J lost 2 bases, and 3 bases stayed unmatched. Germline V lookup: CDR1 MGHRA, CDR2 YSYEKL. For the CDR3, the DNA is TGCGCCAGCAGCCAGTTGGGACTAGCGGGGCAAGAGACCCAGTACTTC. Encoded protein: CASSQLGLAGQETQYF.

The chain employs TRBV12-3 or TRBV12-4 and TRBJ1-2; 7 bases fit TRBD1. V shed 3 bases and J 7 bases; nucleotides not matched to a gene: 5. This CDR3 has 13 residues. The DNA of the CDR3 is TGTGCCAGCAGTTTTGGTCAGGGGGGTGGCTACACCTTC. Protein sequence: CASSFGQGGGYTF.

The chain links TRBV9 to TRBJ1-2; D perhaps matches TRBD1 (6 bases). This CDR3 spans 14 amino acids. V lost 2 bases and J 4 bases, leaving 12 bases between the germline ends. Looked up from germline, CDR1 is SGDLS and CDR2 is YYNGEE. CDR3 residues: CASSVTGIPYGYTF. CDR3 in DNA: TGTGCCAGCAGCGTTACAGGGATCCCCTATGGCTACACCTTC. The whole variable domain, remainder taken from reference TRBV9 and TRBJ1-2, is DSGVTQTPKHLITATGQRVTLRCSPRSGDLSVYWYQQSLDQGLQFLIQYYNGEERAKGNILERFSAQQFPDLHSELNLSSLELGDSALYFCASSVTGIPYGYTFGSGTRLTVV.

This clone was seen only a few times. This rearrangement joins TRBV2 to TRBJ2-7; unclear D gene. There are 16 residues in the CDR3. Germline loops: CDR1 SNHLY, CDR2 FYNNEI. Between the trimmed V and J ends, which lost 7 bases and 0 bases, there was a span of 19 bases. CDR3: CASTSLGGSLSYEQYF. CDR3 bases: TGTGCCAGCACCTCCCTGGGCGGTTCCCTCTCCTACGAGCAGTACTTC.

The chain employs TRBV7-3 and TRBJ1-1, with D perhaps TRBD1 (6 bases). Germline V gives CDR1 SGHTA, CDR2 FQGTGA. There are 15 residues in the CDR3. The germline V and J ends were trimmed by 2 bases and 3 bases, with 13 bases remaining between them. The CDR3 protein is CASSLSPGVDTEAFF. The CDR3 DNA is TGTGCCAGCAGCTTATCCCCAGGGGTGGACACTGAAGCTTTCTTT.

The CDR3 loop reads CASSQTKGTGLEAFF. The CDR3 DNA reads as TGTGCCAGCAGCCAGACAAAGGGGACAGGGCTTGAAGCTTTCTTT. The V gene is TRBV14, the J gene TRBJ1-1; TRBD1 aligns across 9 bases. This CDR3 is built from 15 residues. CDR1 and CDR2 (germline): SGHDN, FVKESK. The V and J ends lost 3 bases and 7 bases, in that order; junction bases with no gene match: 9.

The V call is TRBV5-1, the J call TRBJ2-5, with TRBD2 identical over 7 bases. The germline gives CDR1 SGHRS, CDR2 YFSETQ. Germline trimming cut 2 bases from V and 4 bases from J; bases unmatched to any gene: 17. This CDR3 contains 18 residues. The CDR3 protein is CASSFTSWVGGSGETQYF. DNA of the CDR3: TGCGCCAGCAGCTTCACGAGCTGGGTCGGGGGGTCGGGAGAGACCCAGTACTTC.

The V gene is TRBV10-1, the J gene TRBJ1-1; D not resolved. Trimming took 7 bases from V and 2 from J, leaving 14 bases between them. The CDR3 extends over 14 amino acids. CDR1 and CDR2 from the germline V gene are WNHNN and SYGVQD (reference sequence). CDR3 DNA sequence: TGCGCCAGCAATATACTTAAAGGAAACACTGAAGCTTTCTTT. It is translated as CASNILKGNTEAFF.

V and J are TRBV6-6 and TRBJ1-3; 7 bases are a match to TRBD1. This CDR3 is 15 amino acids long. The V segment lost 6 bases and the J segment 4 bases; nucleotides outside the gene matches: 9. Germline loops: CDR1 MNHNY, CDR2 SVGAGI (reference sequence). CDR3 sequence (DNA): TGTGCCAGCAGCTTCGACAGGGAGCACGGAAACACCATATATTTT. Translating gives CASSFDREHGNTIYF.

The gene calls are TRBV27 and TRBJ2-5, with TRBD1 matching over 10 bases. The CDR3 has 15 amino acids. The J segment lost 5 bases and the V segment lost 5 bases, leaving 8 bases of the junction unmatched. Germline values: CDR1 MNHEY, CDR2 SMNVEV (reference sequence). This chain's CDR3 is CASSRGTGVGETQYF. The CDR3 coding sequence is TGTGCCAGCAGTAGAGGGACAGGGGTTGGGGAGACCCAGTACTTC.

The V and J genes are TRBV7-8 and TRBJ1-1; tentative D call: TRBD1 (6 bases). With 4 bases removed from V and 1 base from J, the gap between germline ends came to 13 bases. This CDR3 region has 15 residues. Per the germline V gene, CDR1 is SGHVS and CDR2 is FQNEAQ. This chain's CDR3 is CASSSRGQPNTEAFF. CDR3 DNA sequence: TGTGCCAGCAGCTCCCGAGGACAGCCGAACACTGAAGCTTTCTTT.

In its sample, this clone was seen once. The genes are TRBV13 and TRBJ1-2, with 9 bases aligning to TRBD1. CDR1 and CDR2 from the germline V gene are PRHDT and FYEKMQ (reference sequence). This CDR3 contains 16 residues. With V trimmed by 4 bases and J by 3 bases, 9 bases remained unmatched. CDR3 protein: CASSSDRTGDYYGYTF. In DNA form, the CDR3 reads TGTGCCAGCAGCTCGGATAGGACAGGGGACTACTATGGCTACACCTTC.